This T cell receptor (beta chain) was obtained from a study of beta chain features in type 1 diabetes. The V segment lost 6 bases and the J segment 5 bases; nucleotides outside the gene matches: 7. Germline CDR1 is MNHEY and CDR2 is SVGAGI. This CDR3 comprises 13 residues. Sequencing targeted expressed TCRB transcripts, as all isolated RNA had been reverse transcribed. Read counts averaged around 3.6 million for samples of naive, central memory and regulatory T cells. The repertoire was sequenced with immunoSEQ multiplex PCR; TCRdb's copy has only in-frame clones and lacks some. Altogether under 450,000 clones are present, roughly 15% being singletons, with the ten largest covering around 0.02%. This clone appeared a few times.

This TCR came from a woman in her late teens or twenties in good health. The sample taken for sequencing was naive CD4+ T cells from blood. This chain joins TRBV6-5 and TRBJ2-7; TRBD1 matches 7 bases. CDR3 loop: CASRFDRVHEQYF. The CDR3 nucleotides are TGTGCCAGCAGATTTGACAGGGTCCACGAGCAGTACTTC.